The source of this TCR beta chain is a study of blood T cell repertoires in COVID-19 (dated by TCRdb to the early 2020s). Regarding the research as a whole: Samples from collaborators originated in the United States, Italy and Spain and spanned both the acute and convalescent phases of COVID-19. The prospective study material was composed of cDNA or gDNA derived from T cells, B-cell-depleted T cells, or PBMCs. The dataset comprised deeply sampled blood TCRbeta repertoires from subjects exposed to, actively infected with, or recovered from COVID-19. A freely available public database, intended as a resource for researchers studying the immune response to SARS-CoV-2, is where the repertoires were released. The samples were drawn from the first 160 participants of the ongoing ImmuneRACE study and from some 1,300 subjects provided by 6 global collaborators. Sample metadata almost always included a de-identified subject ID, COVID-19 status, age in years and sex. Where HLA class I and class II types were available, the types were taken from metadata supplied by the sample provider, not from assay-based typing.

This clone showed up just a few times. Its antigen remains unidentified. Base-call qualities are not available, and no considerably larger clone is one nucleotide away. Overall study outcomes, separate from this receptor: How much clinical and demographic metadata was included differed by source and by participant, and the metadata was provided uncurated.

Collaborating institutions collected whole blood in K2EDTA tubes following their own protocols. For TCRbeta analysis, collaborators shipped samples in one of three forms: frozen whole blood, isolated PBMCs, or DNA extracted from either of those sample types. V lost 4 bases and J lost 8 bases; the stretch between them is 18 bases long. Based on the germline V gene, the CDR1 and CDR2 sequences are MGHRA and YSYEKL. Including the terminal cysteine and phenylalanine, the CDR3 comprises 15 residues. The retained sequence is limited to the CDR3, 45 bases, with the frame set at the first base. TCRbeta CDR3 regions were amplified from genomic DNA by means of the immunoSEQ Assay, a bias-controlled multiplex PCR. Per the source publication's procedure: The number of nucleated cells in each sample was estimated by amplification of reference gene primers within the assay. Sequence reads were collapsed and filtered to measure the absolute abundance of every unique TCRbeta CDR3 rearrangement. For each sample, productive Simpson clonality was calculated as the square root of Simpson's diversity index over productive rearrangements. TCRdb limited this immuneACCESS table to in-frame rearrangements with V and J called. A share of clones is missing; checked studies link under half to unresolved V genes, and the rest is unexplained. V and J calls and clone size follow that table, whereas D and trimming were derived from the DNA. In all, the sample holds 150,000 to 200,000 clones, and roughly 80% of those were seen once. The top ten clones comprise about 8.3% of the sample.

The receptor chain draws on TRBV4-1 and TRBJ1-3; too little of a D gene remains to name it. The material sequenced was peripheral blood. This TCR derives from a man between 60 and 75 years old with acute or convalescent COVID-19. The DNA sequence is TGCGCCAGCAGCCTAGACGGCTCTCTGAGGGACACCATATATTTT. It is translated as CASSLDGSLRDTIYF.